This T cell receptor beta chain was identified during a study of T cell responses to AZD1222 COVID-19 vaccine (dated by TCRdb to about 2021). Study-wide context: AZD1222 recipients given second doses at about 4 weeks or at about 12 weeks were pooled, since spike-specific TCR depth and breadth were not found to differ between the two schedules. TCR sequencing was performed for some 250 trial participants, of whom around 210 were given two doses of AZD1222 and approximately 25 were given two doses of MenACWY control vaccine. Trial participants were enrolled into age subgroups of 18-55, 56-69 and 70-plus years, which contained about 150, 27 and 61 TCR-sequenced participants, respectively. What the study reported, not specific to this receptor: The 56-69-year group was small, and its depth increase did not reach significance, likely because of low power. Participants were mostly white British and included more females than males, and it was suggested by the authors that clonal diversity may have been underestimated. Conclusions about previously exposed vaccinees are limited, since just five to seven AZD1222 recipients were seropositive for SARS-CoV-2 at baseline. Reportedly, almost half of the unique spike-specific TCRs recognized epitopes lying outside the regions that are mutated in the B.1.351 and B.1.1.7 variants. CD4 TCRs associated with the vaccine covered the entire spike protein, and the dominant responses were in regions 160-218 and 743-854. After two AZD1222 doses, both the breadth and the depth of spike-specific TCRs were significantly higher than at day 0 and than in MenACWY recipients. Because no day 14 peak-response samples were available, the repertoires could be characterized only after the peak T cell response.

V drops 0 bases and J drops 2 bases, leaving 21 bases in between. The CDR3 runs 18 residues from the cysteine to the phenylalanine. The CDR3 DNA has 54 bases and is translated from base 1. What this sample's time point label stands for: baseline before first vaccination. Samples from vaccinated people were obtained from the UK trials COV001 and COV002, which included a single-blind randomized controlled phase 2/3 trial of AZD1222 (ChAdOx1 nCoV-19) in healthy adults. For TCRbeta chain sequencing, PBMC samples from trial participants were taken at day 0 and at day 28 after the second dose. The CDR3 regions of human TCRbeta chains were analyzed by immunosequencing. The source study handled its data this way. TCRs in the repertoires were compared against a reference library of SARS-CoV-2-specific TCRs that had been generated with the MIRA antigen-specificity platform. Breadth was defined as the fraction of unique TCRs that were SARS-CoV-2-associated, and depth was defined as the fraction of total T cells that were SARS-CoV-2-associated. Using the MIRA data, each spike-specific TCR was assigned both to the spike region to which the TCR was reactive and to a CD4 or CD8 class. Log10-transformed breadth and depth values were compared by one-way ANOVA with Sidak's multiple comparisons tests. As stored in TCRdb, this immuneACCESS dataset retains in-frame rearrangements with V and J assigned. A fraction of the clones does not appear; measured against another copy, unresolved V genes explain less than half of the discrepancy, and the remainder lacks a known reason. That table supplies the V and J calls and clone size; D and trimming were determined from the DNA. The sample records 110,000 to 150,000 clones, about 93% of which are singletons. Jointly, the top ten make up over 7.5% of the sample.

About this clone: Its specific antigen is unknown. The record has no base qualities; no much larger clone is one base away.

Here the chain combines TRBV5-3 and TRBJ2-7; tentative D gene TRBD1, with 5 bases matching. TRBV5-3 carries the ORF label, with uncertain function. Sequenced here: peripheral blood, sampled on day 0 of AZD1222 vaccination. The sequence was obtained from an adult in good health. The CDR3 is CARSLVWKTEGPPYEQYF. Read as DNA, the sequence is TGTGCCAGAAGCTTGGTTTGGAAGACAGAAGGGCCTCCCTACGAGCAGTACTTC.